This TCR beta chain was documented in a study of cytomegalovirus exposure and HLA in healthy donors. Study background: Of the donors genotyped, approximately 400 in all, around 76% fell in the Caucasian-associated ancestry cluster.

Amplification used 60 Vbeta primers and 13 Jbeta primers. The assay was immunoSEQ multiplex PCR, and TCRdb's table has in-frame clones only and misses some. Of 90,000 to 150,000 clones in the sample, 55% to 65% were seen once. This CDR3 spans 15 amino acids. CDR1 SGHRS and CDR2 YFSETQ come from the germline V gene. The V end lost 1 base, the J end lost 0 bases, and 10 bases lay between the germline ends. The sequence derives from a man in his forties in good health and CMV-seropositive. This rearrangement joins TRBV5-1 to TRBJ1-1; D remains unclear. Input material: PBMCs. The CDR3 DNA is TGCGCCAGCAGCTTGAATGTCATTTTGAACACTGAAGCTTTCTTT. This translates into CASSLNVILNTEAFF.